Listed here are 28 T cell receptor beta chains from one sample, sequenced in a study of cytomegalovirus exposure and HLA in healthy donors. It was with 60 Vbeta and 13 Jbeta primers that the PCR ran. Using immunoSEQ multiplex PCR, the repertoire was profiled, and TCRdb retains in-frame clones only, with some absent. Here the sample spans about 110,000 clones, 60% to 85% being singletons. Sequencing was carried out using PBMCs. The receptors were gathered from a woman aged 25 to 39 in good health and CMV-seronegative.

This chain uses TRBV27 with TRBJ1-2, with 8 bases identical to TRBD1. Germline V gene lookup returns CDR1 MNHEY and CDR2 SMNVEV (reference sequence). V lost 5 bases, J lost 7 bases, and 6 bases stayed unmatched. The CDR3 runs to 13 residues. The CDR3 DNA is TGTGCCAGCAGTCCGACAGGGGTTCTTGGCTACACCTTC. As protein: CASSPTGVLGYTF.

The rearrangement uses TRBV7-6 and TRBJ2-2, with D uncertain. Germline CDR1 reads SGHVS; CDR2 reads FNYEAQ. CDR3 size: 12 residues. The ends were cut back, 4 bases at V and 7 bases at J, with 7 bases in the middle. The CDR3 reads CASSSRYGELFF. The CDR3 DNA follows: TGTGCCAGCAGCTCCAGATACGGGGAGCTGTTTTTT.

CDR3 region: CASSFGGMNTEAFF. The DNA for the CDR3 is TGTGCCAGCAGCTTTGGCGGTATGAACACTGAAGCTTTCTTT. This sequence joins TRBV11-1 and TRBJ1-1; D gene ambiguous. This CDR3 spans 14 amino acids. Germline V gene sequence: CDR1 SGHAT, CDR2 FQDESV (reference sequence). V lost 3 bases, J lost 0 bases, and 8 bases lay in between.

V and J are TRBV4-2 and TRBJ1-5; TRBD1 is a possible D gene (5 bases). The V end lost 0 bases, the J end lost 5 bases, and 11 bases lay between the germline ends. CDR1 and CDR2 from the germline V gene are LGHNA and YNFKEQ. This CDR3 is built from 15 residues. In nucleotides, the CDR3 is TGTGCCAGCAGCCAAGACAGGGATGTGCATCAGCCCCAGCATTTT. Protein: CASSQDRDVHQPQHF.

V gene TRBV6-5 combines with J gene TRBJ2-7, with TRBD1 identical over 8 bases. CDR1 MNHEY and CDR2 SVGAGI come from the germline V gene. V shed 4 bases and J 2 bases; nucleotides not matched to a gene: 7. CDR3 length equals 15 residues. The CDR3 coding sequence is TGTGCCAGCAGTTCCCGACAGGGGAGCACCTACGAGCAGTACTTC. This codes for CASSSRQGSTYEQYF.

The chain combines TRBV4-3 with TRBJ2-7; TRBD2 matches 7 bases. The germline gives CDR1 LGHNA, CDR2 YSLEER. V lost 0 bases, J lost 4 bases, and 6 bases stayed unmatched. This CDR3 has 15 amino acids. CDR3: CASSQDPGRSYEQYV. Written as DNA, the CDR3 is TGCGCCAGCAGCCAAGACCCCGGGAGGTCTTACGAGCAGTACGTC.

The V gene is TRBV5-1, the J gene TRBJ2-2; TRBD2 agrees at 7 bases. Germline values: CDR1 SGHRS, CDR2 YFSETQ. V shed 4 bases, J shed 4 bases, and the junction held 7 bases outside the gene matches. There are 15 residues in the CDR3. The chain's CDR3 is CASSVGLVGTGELFF. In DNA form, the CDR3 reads TGCGCCAGCAGCGTCGGACTAGTTGGCACCGGGGAGCTGTTTTTT.

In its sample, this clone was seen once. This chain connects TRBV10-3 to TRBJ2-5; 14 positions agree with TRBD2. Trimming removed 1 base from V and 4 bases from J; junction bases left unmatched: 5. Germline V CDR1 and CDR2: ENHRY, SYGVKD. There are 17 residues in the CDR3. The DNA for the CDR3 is TGTGCCATCAGTGAGTGGGGACTAGCGGGAGAAGGAGAGACCCAGTACTTC. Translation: CAISEWGLAGEGETQYF.

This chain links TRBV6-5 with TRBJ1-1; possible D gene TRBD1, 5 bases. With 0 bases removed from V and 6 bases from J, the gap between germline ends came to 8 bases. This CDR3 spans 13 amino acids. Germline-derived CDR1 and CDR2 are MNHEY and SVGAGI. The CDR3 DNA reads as TGTGCCAGCAGTTACTCGAACAGGCCTGAAGCTTTCTTT. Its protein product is CASSYSNRPEAFF.

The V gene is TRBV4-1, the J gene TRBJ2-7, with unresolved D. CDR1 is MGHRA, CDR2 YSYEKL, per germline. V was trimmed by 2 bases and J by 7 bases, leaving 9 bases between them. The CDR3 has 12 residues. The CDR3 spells CASSQQSQEQYF. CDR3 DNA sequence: TGCGCCAGCAGCCAACAGTCTCAAGAGCAGTACTTC.

The CDR3 region is CASSSRQPPLYGYTF. CDR3 nucleotides: TGTGCCAGCAGTTCCCGACAGCCGCCTCTCTATGGCTACACCTTC. This chain uses TRBV6-5 with TRBJ1-2; TRBD1 might be the D (5 bases). The CDR3 spans 15 residues. Germline-derived CDR1 and CDR2 are MNHEY and SVGAGI. Between the trimmed V and J ends, which lost 4 bases and 4 bases, there was a span of 16 bases.

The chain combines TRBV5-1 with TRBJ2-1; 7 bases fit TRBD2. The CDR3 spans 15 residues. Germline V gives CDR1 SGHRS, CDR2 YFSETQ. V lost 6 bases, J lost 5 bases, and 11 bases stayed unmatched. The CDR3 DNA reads TGCGCCAGCACAGAAGCGGGGACGAGGAACAATGAGCAGTTCTTC. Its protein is CASTEAGTRNNEQFF.

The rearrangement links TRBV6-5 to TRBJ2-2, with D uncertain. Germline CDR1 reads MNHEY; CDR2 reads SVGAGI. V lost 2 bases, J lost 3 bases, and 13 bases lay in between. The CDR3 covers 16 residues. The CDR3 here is CASSYHQVGDTGELFF. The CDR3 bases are TGTGCCAGCAGTTACCATCAGGTTGGCGACACCGGGGAGCTGTTTTTT.

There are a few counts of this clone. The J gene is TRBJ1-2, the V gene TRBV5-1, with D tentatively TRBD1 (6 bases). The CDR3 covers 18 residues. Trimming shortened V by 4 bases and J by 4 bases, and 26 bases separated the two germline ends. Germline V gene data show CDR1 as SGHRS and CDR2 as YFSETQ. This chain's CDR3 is CASSPRRGRQDDGYGYTF. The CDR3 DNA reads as TGCGCCAGCAGCCCCCGCCGCGGCCGACAGGATGATGGCTATGGCTACACCTTC.

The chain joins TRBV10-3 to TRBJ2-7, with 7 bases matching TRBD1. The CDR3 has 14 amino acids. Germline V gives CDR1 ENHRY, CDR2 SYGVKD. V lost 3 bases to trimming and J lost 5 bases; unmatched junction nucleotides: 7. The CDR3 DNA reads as TGTGCCATCAGTGAAACAGGGGATCCCCACGAGCAGTACTTC. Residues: CAISETGDPHEQYF.

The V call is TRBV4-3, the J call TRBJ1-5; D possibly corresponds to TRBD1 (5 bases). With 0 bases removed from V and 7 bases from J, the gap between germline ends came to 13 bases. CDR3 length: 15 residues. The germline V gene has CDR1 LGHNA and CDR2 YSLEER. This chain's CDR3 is CASSQDEGVWQPQHF. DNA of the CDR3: TGCGCCAGCAGCCAAGATGAAGGGGTCTGGCAGCCCCAGCATTTT.

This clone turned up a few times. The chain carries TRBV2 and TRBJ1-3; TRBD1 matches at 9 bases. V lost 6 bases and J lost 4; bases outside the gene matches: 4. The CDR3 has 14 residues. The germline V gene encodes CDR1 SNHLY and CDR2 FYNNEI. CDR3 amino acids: CASRTGGAGNTIYF. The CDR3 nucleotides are TGTGCCAGCAGGACAGGGGGAGCAGGAAACACCATATATTTT.

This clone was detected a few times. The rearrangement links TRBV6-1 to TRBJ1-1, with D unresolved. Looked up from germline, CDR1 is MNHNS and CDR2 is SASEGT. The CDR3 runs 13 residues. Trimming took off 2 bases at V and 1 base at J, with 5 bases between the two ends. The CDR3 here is CASSERQNTEAFF. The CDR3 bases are TGTGCCAGCAGTGAAAGACAGAACACTGAAGCTTTCTTT.

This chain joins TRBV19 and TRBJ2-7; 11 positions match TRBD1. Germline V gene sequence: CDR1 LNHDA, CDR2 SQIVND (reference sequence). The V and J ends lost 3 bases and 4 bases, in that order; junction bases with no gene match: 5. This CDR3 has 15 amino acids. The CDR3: CASSMQDRGLYEQYF. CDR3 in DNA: TGTGCCAGTAGTATGCAGGACAGGGGGCTATACGAGCAGTACTTC.

In DNA, the CDR3 is TGTGCCAGCATCTTGAACCGACTAGCGGGAGGAGTGGAGACCCAGTACTTC. Translation gives CASILNRLAGGVETQYF. The chain uses TRBV2 and TRBJ2-5; 13 bases agree with TRBD2. Germline assignment: CDR1 SNHLY and CDR2 FYNNEI. Losses at the gene ends were 7 bases for V and 5 bases for J; bases not matched to a gene: 13. This CDR3 spans 17 amino acids.

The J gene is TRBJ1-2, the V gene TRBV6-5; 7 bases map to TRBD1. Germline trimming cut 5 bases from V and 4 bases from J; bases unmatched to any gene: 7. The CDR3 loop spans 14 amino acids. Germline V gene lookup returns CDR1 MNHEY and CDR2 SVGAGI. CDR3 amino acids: CASSDTGVGYGYTF. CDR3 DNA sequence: TGTGCCAGCAGTGACACAGGGGTGGGCTATGGCTACACCTTC.

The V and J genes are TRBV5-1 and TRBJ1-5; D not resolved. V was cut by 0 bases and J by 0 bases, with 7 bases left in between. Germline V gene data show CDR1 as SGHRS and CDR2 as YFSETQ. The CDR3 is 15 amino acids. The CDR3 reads CASSLGWSSNQPQHF. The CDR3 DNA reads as TGCGCCAGCAGCTTGGGGTGGAGTAGCAATCAGCCCCAGCATTTT.

The CDR3 protein is CASSLRGGGRGNQPQHF. The CDR3 nucleotides read TGTGCCAGCAGCTTGAGGGGAGGGGGACGAGGCAATCAGCCCCAGCATTTT. This chain links TRBV7-8 with TRBJ1-5, with a possible D match to TRBD1 (6 bases). V gave up 3 bases and J gave up 2 bases, with 17 bases separating them. The CDR3 contains 17 residues. Germline-derived CDR1 and CDR2 are SGHVS and FQNEAQ.

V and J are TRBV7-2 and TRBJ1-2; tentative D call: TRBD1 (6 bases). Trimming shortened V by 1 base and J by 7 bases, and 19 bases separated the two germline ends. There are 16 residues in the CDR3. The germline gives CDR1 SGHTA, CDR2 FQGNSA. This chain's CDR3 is CASSLGRSGDGGGYTF. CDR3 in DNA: TGTGCCAGCAGCTTAGGCCGGTCAGGGGATGGTGGTGGCTACACCTTC.

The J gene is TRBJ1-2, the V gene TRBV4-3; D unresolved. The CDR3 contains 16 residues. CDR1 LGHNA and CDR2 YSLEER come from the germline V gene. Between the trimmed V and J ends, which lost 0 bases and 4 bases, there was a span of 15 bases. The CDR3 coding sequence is TGCGCCAGCAGCCAAGATCAAGCCAGGAAAGGCTATGGCTACACCTTC. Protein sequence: CASSQDQARKGYGYTF.

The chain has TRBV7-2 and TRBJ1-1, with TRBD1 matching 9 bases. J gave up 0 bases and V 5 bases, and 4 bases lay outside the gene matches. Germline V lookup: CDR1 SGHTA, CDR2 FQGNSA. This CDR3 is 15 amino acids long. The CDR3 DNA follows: TGTGCCAGCAGCCTAAGACAGGGGGTGAACACTGAAGCTTTCTTT. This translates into CASSLRQGVNTEAFF. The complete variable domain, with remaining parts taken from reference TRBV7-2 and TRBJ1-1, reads GAGVSQSPSNKVTEKGKDVELRCDPISGHTALYWYRQSLGQGLEFLIYFQGNSAPDKSGLPSDRFSAERTGGSVSTLTIQRTQQEDSAVYLCASSLRQGVNTEAFFGQGTRLTVV.

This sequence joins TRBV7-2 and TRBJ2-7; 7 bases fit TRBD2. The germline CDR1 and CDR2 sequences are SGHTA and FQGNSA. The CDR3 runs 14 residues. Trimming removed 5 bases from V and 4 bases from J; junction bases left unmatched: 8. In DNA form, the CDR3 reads TGTGCCAGCAGCCTAAGCTCTAGCGGATACGAGCAGTACTTC. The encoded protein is CASSLSSSGYEQYF. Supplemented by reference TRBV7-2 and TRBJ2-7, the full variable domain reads GAGVSQSPSNKVTEKGKDVELRCDPISGHTALYWYRQSLGQGLEFLIYFQGNSAPDKSGLPSDRFSAERTGGSVSTLTIQRTQQEDSAVYLCASSLSSSGYEQYFGPGTRLTVT.

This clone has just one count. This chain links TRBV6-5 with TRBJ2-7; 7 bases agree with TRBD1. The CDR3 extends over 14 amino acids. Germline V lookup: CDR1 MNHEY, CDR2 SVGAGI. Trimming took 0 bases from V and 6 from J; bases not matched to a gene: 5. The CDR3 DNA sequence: TGTGCCAGCAGTTACTCCAGACCAGGGGGCGAGCAGTACTTC. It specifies CASSYSRPGGEQYF.